Below, 20 T cell receptor beta chains from the same sample are listed, as sequenced in a study of T cells in women clearing cervical HPV infection. Clones were sequenced by immunoSEQ multiplex PCR, and TCRdb holds only the in-frame ones, with some missing. The record lists around 30,000 clones, of which the ten most abundant hold nearly 7%. The sequencing sample was made of blood buffy coat. The source is a woman aged 18-69 years with a cervical HPV16 infection that either progressed to CIN3+ or cleared (not recorded which).

Notes on this clone: Mismatch with germline at one junction end may stem from a read error. The sequenced CDR3 bases are TGCAGTGCTAGAGACCAACGACTAGCGTCAGAGACG. Translating gives CSARDQRLASET. The entire CDR3 reads CSARDQRLASETQYF. The gene calls are TRBV20-1 and TRBJ2-3; 8 bases align to TRBD2. The CDR3 end is not reached by the read, which stops 3 residues before it; the germline J gene fills it in. The CDR3 is 15 residues long. Germline CDR1 is DFQATT and CDR2 is SNEGSKA (reference sequence).

Note on this clone: Read sequence stops 3 residues before the CDR3 end, and the germline J gene provides the missing end. The chain carries TRBV7-8 and TRBJ2-7; 7 positions match TRBD1. The junction had 17 bases not matched to a gene; V was cut back by 5 bases and J by 4 bases. The CDR3 covers 17 residues. Germline V gene data show CDR1 as SGHVS and CDR2 as FQNEAQ. The CDR3 DNA, read in part, is TGTGCCAGCAGCGGTTTAACTAGGGGGCGTTTCGTTTACGAG. It yields the protein CASSGLTRGRFVYE. The CDR3 in full is CASSGLTRGRFVYEQYF.

About this clone: Read sequence stops 3 residues before the CDR3 end, and the germline J gene provides the missing end. Other DNA sequences from this sample encode an identical CDR3 as well. This chain joins TRBV5-6 and TRBJ2-1, with no clear D. V was clipped by 4 bases and J by 0 bases, with 8 bases between them. Germline lookup yields CDR1 SGHDT and CDR2 YYEEEE. This CDR3 region has 14 residues. The CDR3 sequence: CASSLPSSYNEQFF. The sequenced part of the CDR3 DNA is TGTGCCAGCAGCCTCCCTAGCTCCTACAATGAG. Filled out from reference TRBV5-6 and TRBJ2-1, the complete variable domain reads DAGVTQSPTHLIKTRGQQVTLRCSPKSGHDTVSWYQQALGQGPQFIFQYYEEEERQRGNFPDRFSGHQFPNYSSELNVNALLLGDSALYLCASSLPSSYNEQFFGPGTRLTVL.

The covered CDR3 bases are TGTGCCAGCAGCTTACTCGAGGGGTTGCGGGGGGGAATCGATGAC. Translation: CASSLLEGLRGGIDD. The CDR3 in full is CASSLLEGLRGGIDDYTF. The chain couples TRBV7-8 to TRBJ1-2; tentative D call: TRBD1 (5 bases). With the read ending 3 residues before the CDR3 end, the germline J gene is used to fill in that end. The germline CDR1 and CDR2 sequences are SGHVS and FQNEAQ. The CDR3 is made up of 18 amino acids.

Of note for this clone: The DNA ends 3 residues before the CDR3 does, and the rest of the CDR3 is filled in from the germline J gene. This chain joins TRBV20-1 and TRBJ1-2; D perhaps matches TRBD1 (5 bases). The CDR3 sequence is 14 residues long. Per the germline V gene, CDR1 is DFQATT and CDR2 is SNEGSKA (reference sequence). CDR3: CSAPLSGDYNDYTF. The DNA read from the CDR3 is TGCAGTGCCCCGCTCTCGGGGGACTACAATGAC.

Concerning this clone: The CDR3 extends 3 residues past the end of the read, so its final part is completed from the germline J gene. The rearrangement uses TRBV19 and TRBJ2-7; 10 bases agree with TRBD1. In germline, CDR1 is LNHDA, CDR2 SQIVND (reference sequence). The junction had 5 bases not matched to a gene; V was cut back by 3 bases and J by 3 bases. The CDR3 contains 15 residues. The CDR3 sequence is CASSIPGQGRYEQYF. The DNA read from the CDR3 is TGTGCCAGTAGTATTCCGGGACAGGGGCGCTACGAG.

About this clone: The read terminates 3 residues before the CDR3 end, so the remaining end is supplied by the germline J gene. V is TRBV7-3 and J is TRBJ1-2, with TRBD1 matching over 7 bases. Germline lookup yields CDR1 SGHTA and CDR2 FQGTGA. The CDR3 covers 15 residues. Partial CDR3 DNA: TGTGCCAGCAGCTTCACAGGGGAAGGGTACAATGAC. This encodes CASSFTGEGYND. The whole CDR3 protein reads CASSFTGEGYNDYTF.

Worth noting for this clone: The read ends 3 residues early relative to the CDR3; the germline J gene fills the gap. The chain is built from TRBV19 and TRBJ2-2, with 7 nucleotides matching TRBD1. Unmatched junction bases numbered 4, after V lost 10 bases and J lost 2 bases. Germline-derived CDR1 and CDR2 are LNHDA and SQIVND (reference sequence). This CDR3 contains 13 residues. CDR3 DNA (partial): TGTGCCACGGGACAGCCCAACACCGGGGAG. Its protein is CATGQPNTGE. The CDR3, in full, reads CATGQPNTGELFF.

Details on this clone: The read ends 3 residues before the CDR3 terminus; that terminus is restored from the germline J gene. V is TRBV18 and J is TRBJ1-2; D ambiguous. CDR3 length equals 15 residues. Per the germline V gene, CDR1 is KGHSH and CDR2 is LQKENI. Incomplete CDR3 DNA: TGTGCCAGCTCACCTAGCGGGAGGAGCTCCTACGAC. Amino acid sequence: CASSPSGRSSYD. The CDR3 as a whole reads CASSPSGRSSYDYTF. Full variable domain (remainder filled in from reference TRBV18 and TRBJ1-2): NAGVMQNPRHLVRRRGQEARLRCSPMKGHSHVYWYRQLPEEGLKFMVYLQKENIIDESGMPKERFSAEFPKEGPSILRIQQVVRGDSAAYFCASSPSGRSSYDYTFGSGTRLTVV.

Comments on this clone: The CDR3 extends 3 residues past the end of the read, so its final part is completed from the germline J gene. V and J are TRBV18 and TRBJ1-1; maybe TRBD1 (6 bases). There are 14 residues in the CDR3. CDR1 and CDR2 from the germline V gene are KGHSH and LQKENI. The DNA read from the CDR3 is TGTGCCAGCTCACCACCGGACAGCCCTCGAGGG. This encodes CASSPPDSPRG. In full, the CDR3 reads CASSPPDSPRGAFF.

The part of the CDR3 DNA that was read is TGCAGCGTTCATTCTAATCTGGACAGGCAAGAGACG. Translation gives CSVHSNLDRQET. The CDR3 in full is CSVHSNLDRQETQYF. V is TRBV29-1 and J is TRBJ2-3, with 7 bases identical to TRBD1. The DNA ends 3 residues before the CDR3 does, and the rest of the CDR3 is filled in from the germline J gene. CDR1 and CDR2 (germline): SQVTM, ANQGSEA. This CDR3 region has 15 residues.

In the case of this clone: The read finishes 3 residues shy of the CDR3 end, and the germline J gene is used to complete it. The V gene is TRBV20-1, the J gene TRBJ2-7; TRBD1 matches at 8 bases. The CDR3 sequence is 15 residues long. CDR1 and CDR2 (germline): DFQATT, SNEGSKA (reference sequence). Losses at the gene ends were 3 bases for V and 0 bases for J; bases not matched to a gene: 7. CDR3 loop: CSASSWDRSSYEQYF. CDR3 bases read: TGCAGTGCTAGTAGTTGGGACAGGAGCTCCTACGAG.

A note on this clone: The sequence runs out 3 residues before the end of the CDR3; the remainder is reconstructed from the germline J gene. The sample holds other DNA sequences that translate to the same CDR3. The gene calls are TRBV2 and TRBJ2-4; 9 bases align to TRBD1. V lost 5 bases, J lost 5 bases, and 4 bases stayed unmatched. The length of the CDR3 is 14 residues. Germline assignment: CDR1 SNHLY and CDR2 FYNNEI. The CDR3 bases that were read are TGTGCCAGCAGTCCACAGGGGGCCGAAAACATT. Its protein product is CASSPQGAENI. The whole CDR3 region reads CASSPQGAENIQYF.

In regard to this clone: The CDR3 extends 3 residues past the end of the read, so its final part is completed from the germline J gene. This chain uses TRBV5-1 with TRBJ1-2, with a tentative D call TRBD1 (5 bases). CDR1 and CDR2 (germline): SGHRS, YFSETQ. With 6 bases removed from V and 5 bases from J, the gap between germline ends came to 14 bases. CDR3 size: 13 residues. CDR3 in amino acids: CASTPRVGYGYTF. The sequenced CDR3 bases are TGCGCCAGCACCCCCAGGGTAGGATATGGC.

A remark on this clone: The CDR3 end is not reached by the read, which stops 3 residues before it; the germline J gene fills it in. This chain uses TRBV20-1 with TRBJ2-1; the match to TRBD2 covers 11 bases. The CDR3 has 19 amino acids. The V gene end was trimmed by 3 bases and the J gene end by 0 bases; junction bases not matched to a gene: 13. Germline V gives CDR1 DFQATT, CDR2 SNEGSKA (reference sequence). This chain's CDR3 is CSARPGTSGRRLSYNEQFF. The CDR3 bases that were read are TGCAGTGCTAGGCCTGGGACTAGCGGCCGGCGTCTCTCCTACAATGAG.

About this clone: The CDR3 end falls 3 residues outside the read, so it is completed with the germline J gene. The V and J genes are TRBV18 and TRBJ1-2; D perhaps matches TRBD1 (5 bases). The CDR3 loop spans 13 amino acids. Germline CDR1 KGHSH, CDR2 LQKENI. Trimming left V 5 bases short and J 2 bases short, with 9 bases between. The CDR3 loop is CASSSDRNYGYTF. Partial CDR3 DNA: TGTGCCAGCTCATCAGACAGAAACTATGGC.

Remarks on this clone: With the read ending 3 residues before the CDR3 end, the germline J gene is used to fill in that end. V gene TRBV2 combines with J gene TRBJ2-1; 9 bases align to TRBD2. The trim removed 1 base at V and 6 bases at J, leaving 4 bases unmatched. Germline assignment: CDR1 SNHLY and CDR2 FYNNEI. CDR3 length: 15 amino acids. The CDR3 protein is CASSEVVAGANEQFF. The DNA read from the CDR3 is TGTGCCAGCAGTGAAGTTGTAGCGGGGGCCAATGAG.

About this clone itself: The read finishes 3 residues shy of the CDR3 end, and the germline J gene is used to complete it. This chain connects TRBV19 to TRBJ2-1; D possibly matches TRBD1 or TRBD2 (6 bases each). The CDR3 contains 15 residues. Germline V gives CDR1 LNHDA, CDR2 SQIVND (reference sequence). The V end was cut by 7 bases, the J end by 4 bases, with 17 bases between. The sequenced part of the CDR3 DNA is TGTGCCAGTAACGGCGGGACAACGACTTACAATGAG. Its translation: CASNGGTTTYNE. The CDR3 in its entirety is CASNGGTTTYNEQFF.

On this clone: The read ends 3 residues before the CDR3 terminus; that terminus is restored from the germline J gene. This chain joins TRBV12-3 or TRBV12-4 and TRBJ2-2; a weak D match, TRBD1 (6 bases). V lost 3 bases and J lost 5, with 13 bases in between. This CDR3 is built from 15 residues. The sequenced part of the CDR3 DNA is TGTGCCAGCAGTTTGGGCAGGGGTTGGACCGGGGAG. Translated, it gives CASSLGRGWTGE. The whole CDR3 sequence reads CASSLGRGWTGELFF.

To note about this clone: The read ends 3 residues before the CDR3 terminus; that terminus is restored from the germline J gene. The chain carries TRBV30 and TRBJ2-7; TRBD1 aligns across 10 bases. This CDR3 spans 13 amino acids. J lost 6 bases, V lost 1 base, and 3 bases had no gene match. Germline assignment: CDR1 GTSNPN and CDR2 SVGIG (reference sequence). CDR3 sequence: CAWSGDRGFEQYF. The sequenced CDR3 bases are TGTGCCTGGAGTGGGGACAGGGGTTTCGAG.